This entry lists 6 T cell receptor beta chains sequenced from one sample in a study of OX40 agonist ivuxolimab in advanced cancers. Data came from immunoSEQ multiplex PCR; TCRdb stores just in-frame clones and leaves some out. Among some 85,000 clones, roughly 90% were seen once, and the ten largest hold approximately 0.26%. The sequenced sample was CD4+ or CD8+ T cells sorted from blood, obtained in a trial of the OX40 agonist ivuxolimab. The origin of the receptors is an adult with an advanced solid tumor such as melanoma, head and neck, liver or kidney cancer.

This chain joins TRBV5-6 and TRBJ1-1, with D perhaps TRBD1 (5 bases). Germline CDR1 SGHDT, CDR2 YYEEEE. Trimming pared 3 bases from V and 0 bases from J, leaving 9 bases between. The CDR3 runs to 14 residues. In DNA, the CDR3 is TGTGCCAGCAGCTCGTCGACAGTGAACACTGAAGCTTTCTTT. As protein: CASSSSTVNTEAFF.

This sequence joins TRBV7-9 and TRBJ1-1; no definite D call. V was cut by 0 bases and J by 4 bases, with 3 bases left in between. The CDR3 has 12 residues. In germline, CDR1 is SEHNR, CDR2 FQNEAQ (reference sequence). The CDR3 spells CASSLASTEAFF. CDR3 nucleotides: TGTGCCAGCAGCTTAGCCAGCACTGAAGCTTTCTTT. The full variable domain, in which reference TRBV7-9 and TRBJ1-1 provide the parts outside the CDR3, is DTGVSQNPRHKITKRGQNVTFRCDPISEHNRLYWYRQTLGQGPEFLTYFQNEAQLEKSRLLSDRFSAERPKGSFSTLEIQRTEQGDSAMYLCASSLASTEAFFGQGTRLTVV.

The chain uses TRBV5-4 and TRBJ2-7; perhaps TRBD1 as D (5 bases). Germline loops: CDR1 SGHNT, CDR2 YYREEE (reference sequence). The CDR3 has 14 amino acids. V was cut by 1 base and J by 4 bases, with 12 bases left in between. This CDR3 is CASSLTGAKYEQYF. Here the CDR3 DNA reads TGTGCCAGCAGCTTGACAGGTGCAAAATACGAGCAGTACTTC.

The V gene is TRBV6-1, the J gene TRBJ1-1; D not resolved. Germline CDR1 MNHNS, CDR2 SASEGT. This CDR3 spans 13 amino acids. Trimming pared 4 bases from V and 1 base from J, leaving 7 bases between. CDR3 nucleotide sequence: TGTGCCAGCAGTGTGGGCACGAACACTGAAGCTTTCTTT. Residues: CASSVGTNTEAFF.

The V and J genes are TRBV6-1 and TRBJ1-5; a weak D match, TRBD1 (5 bases). CDR1 MNHNS and CDR2 SASEGT come from the germline V gene. V was pared by 6 bases and J by 3 bases, with 15 bases between. The CDR3 has 15 residues. CDR3 bases: TGTGCCAGCAGGGGGGATCGACGGTTCAATCAGCCCCAGCATTTT. It translates to CASRGDRRFNQPQHF.

The chain links TRBV5-8 to TRBJ2-3; the match to TRBD1 covers 7 bases. Germline V lookup: CDR1 SGHTS, CDR2 YDEGEE. The junction had 2 bases not matched to a gene; V was cut back by 0 bases and J by 4 bases. The CDR3 sequence is 14 residues long. The CDR3 spells CASSLGQGADTQYF. In nucleotides, the CDR3 is TGTGCCAGCAGCTTGGGGCAGGGGGCAGATACGCAGTATTTT.